This is a list of T cell receptor beta chains from one sample in a study of cytomegalovirus exposure and HLA in healthy donors. The data were produced by immunoSEQ multiplex PCR, yet TCRdb's version contains in-frame clones alone and is incomplete. The data contain a few hundred thousand clones, 65% to 90% of them singletons. Sequenced input: PBMCs. Source of these receptors: a woman between 18 and 29 years old in good health and CMV-seronegative. Both conserved end residues are part of each CDR3. The D gene is left open where the match is weak. Size values are once, few and many counts, or a class for expanded clones, and some rows have none.

J: TRBJ2-7; D: -; V: TRBV11-2; size: -; DNA: TGTGCCAGCAGCTTAGATCGGGGGACAGAACGCTACGAGCAGTACTTC; CDR3: CASSLDRGTERYEQYF
J: TRBJ2-7; D: -; V: TRBV5-8; size: -; DNA: TGTGCCAGCAGCACTCCTAGCGCCTACGAGCAGTACTTC; CDR3: CASSTPSAYEQYF
J: TRBJ1-1; D: -; V: TRBV5-6; size: -; DNA: TGTGCCAGCAGCGCCGCCTTCTCAGGGATGAACACTGAAGCTTTCTTT; CDR3: CASSAAFSGMNTEAFF
J: TRBJ1-5; D: -; V: TRBV5-1; size: -; DNA: TGCGCCAGCAGCTTTGAGGGACTGAGCAATCAGCCCCAGCATTTT; CDR3: CASSFEGLSNQPQHF
J: TRBJ2-5; D: TRBD1; V: TRBV27; size: -; DNA: TGTGCCAGCAGTCTACGGGACAGGGGACCACAGACCCAGTACTTC; CDR3: CASSLRDRGPQTQYF
J: TRBJ1-1; D: -; V: TRBV7-9; size: -; DNA: TGTGCCAGCCACCAGTGGGCCGGGGACACTGAAGCTTTCTTT; CDR3: CASHQWAGDTEAFF
J: TRBJ2-7; D: TRBD1; V: TRBV6-5; size: -; DNA: TGTGCCAGCACCCTTCGGACAGGGAGCTCCTACGAGCAGTACTTC; CDR3: CASTLRTGSSYEQYF
J: TRBJ2-2; D: TRBD2; V: TRBV9; size: -; DNA: TGTGCCAGCAGCGCCTCACCGGGGGGGGACACCGGGGAGCTGTTTTTT; CDR3: CASSASPGGDTGELFF
J: TRBJ2-2; D: -; V: TRBV4-1; size: -; DNA: TGCGCCAGCAGCCAAGAGACCAGGGCCGCCCCCACCGGGGAGCTGTTTTTT; CDR3: CASSQETRAAPTGELFF
J: TRBJ1-6; D: TRBD1; V: TRBV19; size: -; DNA: TGTGCCAGTAGTATCCGGACAGGGCATTCACCCCTCCACTTT; CDR3: CASSIRTGHSPLHF
J: TRBJ2-7; D: -; V: TRBV2; size: -; DNA: TGTGCCAGCAGTACAGGGTTTGCCGAGCAGTACTTC; CDR3: CASSTGFAEQYF
J: TRBJ2-7; D: -; V: TRBV19; size: few; DNA: TGTGCCAGTAGTATAACTGGGAGCTACGAGCAGTACTTC; CDR3: CASSITGSYEQYF
J: TRBJ2-6; D: -; V: TRBV4-3; size: -; DNA: TGCGCCAGCAGCCAAGGGCCCTTTCTCTCTGGGGCCAACGTCCTGACTTTC; CDR3: CASSQGPFLSGANVLTF
J: TRBJ2-1; D: -; V: TRBV30; size: -; DNA: TGTGCCTGGAGTGGTGGACTTACCAAGGGAAATGAGCAGTTCTTC; CDR3: CAWSGGLTKGNEQFF
J: TRBJ2-7; D: TRBD1; V: TRBV27; size: -; DNA: TGTGCCAGCAGTTCTCCCCTGACAGGGGGGTACGAGCAGTACTTC; CDR3: CASSSPLTGGYEQYF
J: TRBJ2-7; D: TRBD1; V: TRBV18; size: -; DNA: TGTGCCAGCTCACCATCACAGGGGGCGTACGAGCAGTACTTC; CDR3: CASSPSQGAYEQYF
J: TRBJ1-6; D: TRBD1; V: TRBV6-4; size: -; DNA: TGTGCCAGCAAGAGTGACAGGGAGGATTCACCCCTCCACTTT; CDR3: CASKSDREDSPLHF
J: TRBJ2-2; D: TRBD1; V: TRBV29-1; size: -; DNA: TGCAGCGGCAGACAGGGGTACACCGGGGAGCTGTTTTTT; CDR3: CSGRQGYTGELFF
J: TRBJ2-1; D: TRBD2; V: TRBV12-5; size: -; DNA: TGTGCTAGTGGTTTCCACGGCGGGGGCTACAATGAGCAGTTCTTC; CDR3: CASGFHGGGYNEQFF
J: TRBJ2-7; D: TRBD1; V: TRBV6-5; size: -; DNA: TGTGCCAGCAGTCGCGACAGGGACCTCTCCTACGAGCAGTACTTC; CDR3: CASSRDRDLSYEQYF
J: TRBJ2-3; D: TRBD2; V: TRBV2; size: few; DNA: TGTGCCAGCAGTGCCCAGCGGGGATACACAGATACGCAGTATTTT; CDR3: CASSAQRGYTDTQYF
J: TRBJ2-7; D: TRBD2; V: TRBV4-3; size: -; DNA: TGCGCCAGCAGCCCGATGGGACTAGCGGGGGAATCCTACGAGCAGTACTTC; CDR3: CASSPMGLAGESYEQYF
J: TRBJ1-1; D: -; V: TRBV27; size: -; DNA: TGTGCCAGCAGCCCCCTGTCAGGGGCTCGAGCTTTCTTT; CDR3: CASSPLSGARAFF
J: TRBJ2-5; D: -; V: TRBV7-8; size: -; DNA: TGTGCCAGCAGCTTAGGGCAGGGACAAGAGACCCAGTACTTC; CDR3: CASSLGQGQETQYF
J: TRBJ2-7; D: TRBD2; V: TRBV6-5; size: -; DNA: TGTGCCAGCAGTCAAGGGACTAGCGGGAGGGCGCAGTACTTC; CDR3: CASSQGTSGRAQYF
J: TRBJ2-5; D: TRBD2; V: TRBV10-3; size: -; DNA: TGTGCCGCCACCGGGACTAGGTCGTGGGAGACCCAGTACTTC; CDR3: CAATGTRSWETQYF
J: TRBJ1-1; D: -; V: TRBV10-3; size: -; DNA: TGTGCCATCAGTCAACTAACAGGGAACACTGAAGCTTTCTTT; CDR3: CAISQLTGNTEAFF
J: TRBJ1-1; D: -; V: TRBV5-1; size: -; DNA: TGCGCCAGCAGCTTCAAAGCTAACACTGAAGCTTTCTTT; CDR3: CASSFKANTEAFF
J: TRBJ2-7; D: TRBD1; V: TRBV9; size: -; DNA: TGTGCCAGCAGCGCCAGGGGGTCCTACGAGCAGTACTTC; CDR3: CASSARGSYEQYF
J: TRBJ2-1; D: -; V: TRBV11-3; size: -; DNA: TGTGCCAGCAGCGAAGGGGTCAGGGGCACCTACAATGAGCAGTTCTTC; CDR3: CASSEGVRGTYNEQFF
J: TRBJ1-6; D: TRBD1; V: TRBV27; size: few; DNA: TGTGCCAGCAGCCGAGGGACAGATAATTCACCCCTCCACTTT; CDR3: CASSRGTDNSPLHF
J: TRBJ2-3; D: TRBD1; V: TRBV10-3; size: -; DNA: TGTGCCATCAGAGGACAGGAAATCACAGATACGCAGTATTTT; CDR3: CAIRGQEITDTQYF
J: TRBJ1-2; D: TRBD1; V: TRBV27; size: few; DNA: TGTGCCAGCTCCGCAGGGGGGCAGAACTATGGCTACACCTTC; CDR3: CASSAGGQNYGYTF
J: TRBJ1-2; D: TRBD1; V: TRBV6-5; size: -; DNA: TGTGCCAGCACGCGACAGGGCACCGGCTACACCTTC; CDR3: CASTRQGTGYTF
J: TRBJ1-3; D: TRBD1; V: TRBV9; size: few; DNA: TGTGCCAGCAGCGCGGGACAGGCAATGAGGGGAAACACCATATATTTT; CDR3: CASSAGQAMRGNTIYF
J: TRBJ2-3; D: TRBD2; V: TRBV30; size: -; DNA: TGTGCCTGGAGGACTAGCGGGAGCACAGATACGCAGTATTTT; CDR3: CAWRTSGSTDTQYF